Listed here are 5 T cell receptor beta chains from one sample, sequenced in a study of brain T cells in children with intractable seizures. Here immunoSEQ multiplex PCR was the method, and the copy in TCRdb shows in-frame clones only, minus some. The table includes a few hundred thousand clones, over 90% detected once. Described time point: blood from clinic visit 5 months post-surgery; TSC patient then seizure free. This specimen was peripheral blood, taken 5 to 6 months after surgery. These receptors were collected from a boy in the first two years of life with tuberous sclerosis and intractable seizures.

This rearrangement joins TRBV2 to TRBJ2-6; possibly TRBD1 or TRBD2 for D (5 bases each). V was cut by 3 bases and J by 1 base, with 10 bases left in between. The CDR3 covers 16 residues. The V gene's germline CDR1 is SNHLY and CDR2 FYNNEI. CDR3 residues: CASSEGTRSGANVLTF. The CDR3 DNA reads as TGTGCCAGCAGTGAGGGGACCAGGTCTGGGGCCAACGTCCTGACTTTC.

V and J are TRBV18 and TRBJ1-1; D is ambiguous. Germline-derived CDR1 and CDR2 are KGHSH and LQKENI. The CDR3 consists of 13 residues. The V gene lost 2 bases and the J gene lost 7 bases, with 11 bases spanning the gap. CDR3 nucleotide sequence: TGTGCCAGCTCACCAGAGGCAGGCTATGAAGCTTTCTTT. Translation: CASSPEAGYEAFF.

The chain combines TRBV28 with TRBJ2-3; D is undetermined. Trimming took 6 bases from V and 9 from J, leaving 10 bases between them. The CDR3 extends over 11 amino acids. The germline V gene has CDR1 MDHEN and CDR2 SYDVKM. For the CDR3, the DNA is TGTGCCAGCAGGGGCCCTTGGACGCAGTATTTT. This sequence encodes CASRGPWTQYF.

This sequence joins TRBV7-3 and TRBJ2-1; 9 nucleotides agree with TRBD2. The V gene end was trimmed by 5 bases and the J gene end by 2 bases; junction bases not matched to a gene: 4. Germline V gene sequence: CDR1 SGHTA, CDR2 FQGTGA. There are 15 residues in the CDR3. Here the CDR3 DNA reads TGTGCCAGCAGCGGGGGACTAGCACCCTACAATGAGCAGTTCTTC. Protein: CASSGGLAPYNEQFF.

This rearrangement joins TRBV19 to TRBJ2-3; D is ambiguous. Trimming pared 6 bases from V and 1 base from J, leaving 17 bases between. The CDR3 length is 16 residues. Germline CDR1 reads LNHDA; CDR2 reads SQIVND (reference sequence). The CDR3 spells CASSPGRGQGTDTQYF. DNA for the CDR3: TGTGCCAGTAGCCCCGGAAGAGGCCAAGGCACAGATACGCAGTATTTT.